The rows below give T cell receptor beta chains drawn from one sample of a study of control samples from healthy donors and cancer patients. Assay used: immunoSEQ multiplex PCR; TCRdb lists only in-frame clones, some missing. The sample holds 100,000 to 120,000 clones; 88% are singletons and the top ten take around 3.9%. Sequencing used PBMCs. These receptors were collected from a woman aged 55-69 years with lung cancer. The CDR3 runs from the conserved cysteine through the conserved F or W. D genes are given only for firm matches. Only part of the rows carry a size: once, few, many, or a class if the clone is expanded.

TRBJ2-7,-,TRBV5-6,-,CASSPTQSLRGEQYF,TGTGCCAGCAGCCCAACGCAGTCCCTGAGGGGCGAGCAGTACTTC
TRBJ1-5,TRBD1,TRBV9,-,CASSARTGGNQPQHF,TGTGCCAGCAGCGCGCGGACAGGGGGAAATCAGCCCCAGCATTTT
TRBJ2-5,TRBD2,TRBV7-7,-,CASSLAGGQRETQYF,TGTGCTAGCAGCTTAGCGGGGGGACAGCGGGAGACCCAGTACTTC
TRBJ2-3,-,TRBV2,-,CASSELLDLDTQYF,TGTGCCAGCAGTGAACTCCTAGACCTAGATACGCAGTATTTT
TRBJ1-1,-,TRBV3-1/TRBV3-2,-,CASSLSGQNTEAFF,TGTGCCAGCAGTCTATCGGGGCAGAACACTGAAGCTTTCTTT
TRBJ2-3,-,TRBV5-1,-,CASSLGGGSTDTQYF,TGCGCCAGCAGCTTGGGGGGTGGGTCGACAGATACGCAGTATTTT
TRBJ2-5,TRBD2,TRBV4-1,-,CASSQEVGLAGGRETQYF,TGCGCCAGCAGCCAAGAAGTGGGACTAGCGGGGGGAAGGGAGACCCAGTACTTC
TRBJ2-1,-,TRBV6-5,once,CASDSSSYNEQFF,TGTGCCAGTGACAGTAGCTCCTACAATGAGCAGTTCTTC
TRBJ2-2,-,TRBV11-3,few,CASSPGSGELFF,TGTGCCAGCAGCCCAGGGTCCGGGGAGCTGTTTTTT
TRBJ2-5,-,TRBV14,-,CASSQDHGRQETQYF,TGTGCCAGCAGCCAAGATCATGGACGGCAAGAGACCCAGTACTTC
TRBJ1-5,-,TRBV18,-,CASSPQGAPSQPQHF,TGTGCCAGCTCACCACAAGGGGCGCCGAGTCAGCCCCAGCATTTT
TRBJ1-2,TRBD1,TRBV5-6,-,CASSYDRGGGYTF,TGTGCCAGCAGCTACGACAGGGGTGGTGGCTACACCTTC
TRBJ2-5,-,TRBV2,-,CASSPRRGSNGETQYF,TGTGCCAGCAGTCCCCGACGGGGGTCCAATGGAGAGACCCAGTACTTC
TRBJ2-7,-,TRBV11-3,-,CASSPGAGLENEQYF,TGTGCCAGCAGTCCCGGGGCAGGGTTGGAGAACGAGCAGTACTTC
TRBJ2-2,-,TRBV7-6,-,CASSPTGGAGGRELFF,TGTGCCAGCAGCCCAACAGGGGGCGCGGGGGGAAGGGAGCTGTTTTTT
TRBJ1-1,-,TRBV7-3,-,CASSLGASTEAFF,TGTGCCAGCAGCTTGGGGGCAAGCACTGAAGCTTTCTTT